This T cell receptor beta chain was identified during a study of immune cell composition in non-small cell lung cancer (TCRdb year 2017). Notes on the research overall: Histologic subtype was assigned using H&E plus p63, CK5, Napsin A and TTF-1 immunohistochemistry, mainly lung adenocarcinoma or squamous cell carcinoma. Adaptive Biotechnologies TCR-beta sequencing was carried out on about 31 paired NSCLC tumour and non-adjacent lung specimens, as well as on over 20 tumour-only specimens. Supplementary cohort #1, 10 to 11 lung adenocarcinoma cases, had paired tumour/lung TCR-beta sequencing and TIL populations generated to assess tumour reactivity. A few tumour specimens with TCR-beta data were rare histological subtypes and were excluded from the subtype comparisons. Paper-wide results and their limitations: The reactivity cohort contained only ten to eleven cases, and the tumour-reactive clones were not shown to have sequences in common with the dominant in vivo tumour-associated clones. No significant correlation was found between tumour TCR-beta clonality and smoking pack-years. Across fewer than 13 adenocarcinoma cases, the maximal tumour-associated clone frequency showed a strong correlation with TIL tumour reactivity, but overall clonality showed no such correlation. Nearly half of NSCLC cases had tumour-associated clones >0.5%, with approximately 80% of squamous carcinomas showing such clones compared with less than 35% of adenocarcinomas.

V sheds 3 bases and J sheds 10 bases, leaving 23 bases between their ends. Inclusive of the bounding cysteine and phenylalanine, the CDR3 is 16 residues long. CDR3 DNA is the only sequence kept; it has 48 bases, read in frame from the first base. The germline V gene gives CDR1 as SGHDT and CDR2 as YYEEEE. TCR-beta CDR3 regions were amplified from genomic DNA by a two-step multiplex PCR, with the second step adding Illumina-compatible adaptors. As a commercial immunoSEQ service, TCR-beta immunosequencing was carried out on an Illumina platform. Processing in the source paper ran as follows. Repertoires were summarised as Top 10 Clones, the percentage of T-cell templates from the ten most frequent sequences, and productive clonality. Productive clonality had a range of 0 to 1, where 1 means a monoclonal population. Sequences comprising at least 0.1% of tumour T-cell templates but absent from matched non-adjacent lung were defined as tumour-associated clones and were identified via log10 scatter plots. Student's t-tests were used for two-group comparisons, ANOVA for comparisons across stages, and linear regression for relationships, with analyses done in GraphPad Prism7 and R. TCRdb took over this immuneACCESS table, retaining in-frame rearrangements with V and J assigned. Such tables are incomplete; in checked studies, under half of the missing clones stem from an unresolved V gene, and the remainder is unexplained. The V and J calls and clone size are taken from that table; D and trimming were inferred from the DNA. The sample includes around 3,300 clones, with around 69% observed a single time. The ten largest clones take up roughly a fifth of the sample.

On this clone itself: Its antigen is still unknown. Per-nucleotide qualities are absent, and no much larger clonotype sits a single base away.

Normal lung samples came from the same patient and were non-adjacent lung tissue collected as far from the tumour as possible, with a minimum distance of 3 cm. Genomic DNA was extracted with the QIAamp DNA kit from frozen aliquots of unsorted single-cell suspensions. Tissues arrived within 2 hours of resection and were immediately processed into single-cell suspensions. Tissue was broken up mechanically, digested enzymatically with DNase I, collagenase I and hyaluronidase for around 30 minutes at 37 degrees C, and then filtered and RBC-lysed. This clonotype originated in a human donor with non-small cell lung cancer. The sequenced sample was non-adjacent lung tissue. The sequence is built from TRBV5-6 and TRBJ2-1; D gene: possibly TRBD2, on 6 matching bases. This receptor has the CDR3 CASSSLLVGGAGEQFF. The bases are TGTGCCAGCAGCTCCTTATTGGTCGGGGGAGCCGGGGAGCAGTTCTTC.